One and the same sample provided the 3 T cell receptor beta chains below, sequenced in a study of cytomegalovirus exposure and HLA in healthy donors. Sequenced by immunoSEQ multiplex PCR; TCRdb stores in-frame clones only, minus some. Of 200,000 or so clones in the sample, around 84% are singletons; the top ten hold about an eighth. Input material: PBMCs. Source of these receptors: a young woman in good health and CMV-seropositive.

This clone was picked up a small number of times. This chain connects TRBV7-8 to TRBJ2-3; D remains ambiguous. The CDR3 is made up of 11 amino acids. V lost 5 bases to trimming and J lost 5 bases, with 5 bases between them. Germline values: CDR1 SGHVS, CDR2 FQNEAQ. The CDR3 DNA sequence: TGTGCCAGCAGCCCTAGAGATACGCAGTATTTT. Translating gives CASSPRDTQYF.

The chain links TRBV30 to TRBJ1-1, with TRBD1 matching over 7 bases. The length of the CDR3 is 13 residues. CDR1 is GTSNPN, CDR2 SVGIG, per germline (reference sequence). Trimming at V came to 3 bases and at J to 6 bases, leaving 7 bases not matched to a gene. CDR3 loop: CAWRSDREAEAFF. CDR3 nucleotides: TGTGCCTGGAGATCTGACAGGGAGGCTGAAGCTTTCTTT.

The chain is built from TRBV27 and TRBJ1-1, with D possibly matching TRBD1 (5 bases). The V end was cut by 11 bases, the J end by 4 bases, with 17 bases between. CDR1 MNHEY and CDR2 SMNVEV come from the germline V gene (reference sequence). This CDR3 is 13 amino acids long. CDR3 residues: CASGRDGGTEAFF. The CDR3 DNA reads as TGTGCCTCTGGAAGGGACGGGGGCACTGAAGCTTTCTTT.